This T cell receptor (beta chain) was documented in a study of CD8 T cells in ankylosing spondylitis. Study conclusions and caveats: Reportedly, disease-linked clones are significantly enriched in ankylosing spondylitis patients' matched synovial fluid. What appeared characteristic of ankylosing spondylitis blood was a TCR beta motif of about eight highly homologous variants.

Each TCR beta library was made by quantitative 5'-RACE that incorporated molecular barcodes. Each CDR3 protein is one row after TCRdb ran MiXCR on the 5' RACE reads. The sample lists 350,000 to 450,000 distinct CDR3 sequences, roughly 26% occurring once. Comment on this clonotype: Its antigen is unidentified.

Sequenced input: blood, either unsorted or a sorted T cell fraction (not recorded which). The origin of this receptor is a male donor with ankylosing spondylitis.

CDR3 nucleotide sequence: TGTGCCAGCAGCCAAGATCGACGACTTGGCACAGATACGCAGTATTTT. Encoded protein: CASSQDRRLGTDTQYF. The chain has TRBV14 and TRBJ2-3, with D unresolved. This CDR3 is 16 amino acids long. Germline loops: CDR1 SGHDN, CDR2 FVKESK. The germline V and J ends were trimmed by 0 bases and 1 base, with 11 bases remaining between them. Looking up the rest from reference TRBV14 and TRBJ2-3 gives the full variable domain: EAGVTQFPSHSVIEKGQTVTLRCDPISGHDNLYWYRRVMGKEIKFLLHFVKESKQDESGMPNNRFLAERTGGTYSTLKVQPAELEDSGVYFCASSQDRRLGTDTQYFGPGTRLTVL.